The source of this TCR beta chain is a study of early T cells in non-severe SARS-CoV-2 infection. The wider study: Sequencing of unsorted whole blood was done on bulk RNA, leaving chains unpaired. Findings and limits, study-wide: Private and CD4 specificities were missed by VDJdb matching, skewed to anti-spike CD8.

The V gene end was trimmed by 3 bases and the J gene end by 7 bases; junction bases not matched to a gene: 10. The CDR3 is 15 residues long. Germline V CDR1 and CDR2: MNHNS, SASEGT. Individual cDNA molecules received unique molecular identifiers. TCRdb redid the calling of the 5' RACE reads with MiXCR, one entry per CDR3 protein. The sample holds about 76,000 distinct CDR3 sequences, about a sixth seen once. This clonotype showed up just a few times. Antigen: not known. The sequence came from an adult who was a healthcare worker with PCR-confirmed SARS-CoV-2 infection or an uninfected control (not recorded which). Sequencing was done on a sample of whole blood. The chain carries TRBV6-1 and TRBJ1-1, with 8 bases matching TRBD1. CDR3 loop: CASSDATGGLGEAFF. The CDR3 nucleotides are TGTGCCAGCAGTGACGCCACAGGGGGGCTCGGTGAAGCTTTCTTT.